Sequencing of this T cell receptor beta chain was carried out in a study of vaccination effects on CD4 cells after COVID-19. Repertoires were generated with immunoSEQ multiplex PCR, while TCRdb's copy carries only in-frame clones and drops some. The data hold tens of thousands of clones, with under 85% observed a single time. Viral peptide pools were used in the ViraFEST assay to expand antigen-specific CD4+ T cells, and sequencing came afterward. Investigators separated out CD4+ T cells once 10 days of culture had passed. None of the vaccinated had previously contracted SARS-CoV-2, and their nucleocapsid antibodies tested negative. After under 2.5 million PBMC were placed in each well, they were cultured with approximately 10 IU/ml IL-2 and approximately 10 ug/ml peptides. The authors replaced half the medium with IL-2 medium on days 3 and 7. A word on this clone: Its antigen is as yet unknown.

V shed 6 bases, J shed 0 bases, and the junction held 10 bases outside the gene matches. CDR1 is KGHSH, CDR2 LQKENI, per germline. The CDR3 is 16 amino acids. This rearrangement joins TRBV18 to TRBJ1-2; 7 bases line up with TRBD1. The sequenced sample was CD4+ T cells from PBMCs cultured with HCoV-NL63 spike peptides, obtained before COVID-19 vaccination. This receptor was taken from a human donor who received a COVID-19 vaccine. CDR3 amino acids: CASSRGVANSNYGYTF. CDR3 nucleotide sequence: TGTGCCAGCTCCAGGGGGGTCGCAAATTCTAACTATGGCTACACCTTC.